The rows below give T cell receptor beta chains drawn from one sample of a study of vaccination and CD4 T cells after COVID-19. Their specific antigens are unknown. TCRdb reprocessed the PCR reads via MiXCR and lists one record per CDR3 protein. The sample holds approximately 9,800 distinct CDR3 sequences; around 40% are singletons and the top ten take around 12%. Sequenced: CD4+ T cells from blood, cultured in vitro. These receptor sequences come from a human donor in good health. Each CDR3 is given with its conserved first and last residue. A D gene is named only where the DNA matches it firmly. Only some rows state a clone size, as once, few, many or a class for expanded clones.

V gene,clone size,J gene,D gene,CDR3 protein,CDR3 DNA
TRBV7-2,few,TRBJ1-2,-,CASSLGGGPQGYGYTF,TGTGCCAGCAGCTTAGGGGGCGGGCCTCAGGGCTATGGCTACACCTTC
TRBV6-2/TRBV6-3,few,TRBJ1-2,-,CASSYPSGHNYGYTF,TGTGCCAGCAGTTACCCGTCCGGACACAACTATGGCTACACCTTC
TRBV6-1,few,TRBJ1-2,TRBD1,CASNLDRGHGYTF,TGTGCCAGCAACTTGGACAGGGGGCATGGCTACACCTTC
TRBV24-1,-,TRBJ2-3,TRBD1,CATTGQGFDTQYF,TGTGCCACCACGGGACAGGGCTTTGATACGCAGTATTTT
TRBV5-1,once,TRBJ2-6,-,CASRGEGANVLTF,TGCGCCAGCCGAGGGGAAGGGGCCAACGTCCTGACTTTC
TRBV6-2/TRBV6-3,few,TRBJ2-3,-,CASSYDSDTQYF,TGTGCCAGCAGTTACGATTCAGATACGCAGTATTTT
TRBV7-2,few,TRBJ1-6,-,CASSLVRQPNSPLHF,TGTGCCAGCAGCTTAGTACGGCAGCCTAATTCACCCCTCCACTTT
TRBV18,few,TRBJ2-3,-,CASSPQGSDTQYF,TGTGCCAGCTCACCACAGGGAAGCGATACGCAGTATTTT
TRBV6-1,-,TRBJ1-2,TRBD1,CASSKTGNIDGYTF,TGTGCCAGCAGCAAGACAGGGAATATCGATGGCTACACCTTC
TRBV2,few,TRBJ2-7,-,CASSESPYEQYF,TGTGCCAGCAGTGAATCCCCCTACGAGCAGTACTTC
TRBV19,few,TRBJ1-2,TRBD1,CASSVGQNYGYTF,TGTGCCAGTAGTGTGGGACAGAACTATGGCTACACCTTC
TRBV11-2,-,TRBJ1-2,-,CASSGTGRSYGYTF,TGTGCCAGCAGCGGCACGGGGAGGAGCTATGGCTACACCTTC
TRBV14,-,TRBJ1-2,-,CAIGRRRDGYTF,TGTGCCATCGGTCGCAGGAGGGATGGCTACACCTTC
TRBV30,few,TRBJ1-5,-,CAWSAEGSSNQPQHF,TGTGCCTGGAGTGCGGAGGGCAGTAGCAATCAGCCCCAGCATTTT
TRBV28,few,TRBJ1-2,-,CASSLLSGTSPTSF,TGTGCCAGCAGTTTACTTAGCGGGACAAGTCCTACCTCCTTC
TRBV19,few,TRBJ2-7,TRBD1,CASSGTGAVNIFYEQYF,TGTGCCAGTAGTGGGACAGGGGCTGTCAACATCTTCTACGAGCAGTACTTC
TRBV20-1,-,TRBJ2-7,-,CSAPGLAVEQYF,TGCAGTGCTCCCGGACTCGCCGTAGAGCAGTACTTC
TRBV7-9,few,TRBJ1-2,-,CASSRGDGGYTF,TGTGCCAGCAGCCGTGGGGACGGCGGCTACACCTTC
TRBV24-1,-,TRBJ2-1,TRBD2,CATSETSGRNNEQFF,TGTGCCACCAGTGAAACTAGCGGGAGGAATAATGAGCAGTTCTTC
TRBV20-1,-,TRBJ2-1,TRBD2,CSARTSGLTLEQFF,TGCAGTGCTCGGACTAGCGGACTAACTCTTGAGCAGTTCTTC
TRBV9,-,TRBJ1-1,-,CASRYTEAFF,TGTGCCAGCAGATACACTGAAGCTTTCTTT
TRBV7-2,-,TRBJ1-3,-,CASSFLRGHSGNTIYF,TGTGCCAGCAGCTTTCTCAGGGGCCACTCTGGAAACACCATATATTTT
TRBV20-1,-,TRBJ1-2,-,CSARDPITSLF,TGCAGTGCTAGAGATCCGATCACTTCCCTCTTC
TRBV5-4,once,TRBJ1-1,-,CASSRAPGVNTEAFF,TGTGCCAGCAGCCGGGCCCCAGGGGTGAACACTGAAGCTTTCTTT
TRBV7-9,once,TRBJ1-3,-,CASSLQGSGNTIYF,TGTGCCAGCAGCTTACAGGGATCTGGAAACACCATATATTTT
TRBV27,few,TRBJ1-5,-,CASSLGGPAMSQHF,TGTGCCAGCAGTTTAGGAGGACCGGCGATGTCCCAGCATTTT
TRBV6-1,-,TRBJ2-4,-,CASRGVDIQYF,TGTGCCAGCAGAGGTGTAGACATTCAGTACTTC
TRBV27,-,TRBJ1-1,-,CASRGGWNTEAFF,TGTGCCAGCAGAGGAGGGTGGAACACTGAAGCTTTCTTT
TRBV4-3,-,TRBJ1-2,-,CASSQSSPAGLNGYTF,TGCGCCAGCAGCCAATCATCCCCGGCAGGGTTGAATGGCTACACCTTC
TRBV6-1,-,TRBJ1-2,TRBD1,CASSLGTGYGYTF,TGTGCCAGCAGTCTGGGGACAGGCTATGGCTACACCTTC
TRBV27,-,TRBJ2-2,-,CASSPRPRGPTGELFF,TGTGCCAGCAGTCCTCGCCCCAGGGGTCCCACCGGGGAGCTGTTTTTT
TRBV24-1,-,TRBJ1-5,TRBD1,CATSPGTGVSQPQHF,TGTGCCACCAGTCCGGGGACAGGGGTCAGTCAGCCCCAGCATTTT
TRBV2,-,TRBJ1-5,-,CASSEDGVSNQPQHF,TGTGCCAGCAGTGAAGATGGGGTTAGCAATCAGCCCCAGCATTTT
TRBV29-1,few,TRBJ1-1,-,CSVQAGLNTEAFF,TGCAGCGTCCAGGCAGGGTTGAACACTGAAGCTTTCTTT
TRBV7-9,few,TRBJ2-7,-,CASSLDLTYEQYF,TGTGCCAGCAGCTTAGATCTTACCTACGAGCAGTACTTC
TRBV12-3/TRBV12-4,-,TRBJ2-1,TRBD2,CASSPLAGGAYNEQFF,TGTGCCAGCAGCCCCTTAGCGGGGGGAGCCTACAATGAGCAGTTCTTC
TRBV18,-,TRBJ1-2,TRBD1,CASSPRTGDYGYTF,TGTGCCAGCTCACCAAGGACAGGGGACTATGGCTACACCTTC
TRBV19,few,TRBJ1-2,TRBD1,CASSIKATGNYGYTF,TGTGCCAGTAGTATCAAAGCGACAGGGAACTATGGCTACACCTTC
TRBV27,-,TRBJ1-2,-,CASSFLVRGSHYGYTF,TGTGCCAGCAGTTTCCTCGTGAGGGGATCCCACTATGGCTACACCTTC
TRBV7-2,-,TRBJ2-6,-,CASSLGLGQVGSGANVLTF,TGTGCCAGCAGCTTAGGTTTAGGCCAGGTCGGCTCTGGGGCCAACGTCCTGACTTTC
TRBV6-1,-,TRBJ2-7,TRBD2,CASRSPGLAGGHEQYF,TGTGCCAGCAGGTCCCCGGGACTAGCGGGGGGTCACGAGCAGTACTTC
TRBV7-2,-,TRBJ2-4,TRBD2,CASSLAASGARNIQYF,TGTGCCAGCAGCTTAGCGGCTAGCGGCGCCCGAAACATTCAGTACTTC
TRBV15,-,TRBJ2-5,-,CTTSRDRGGASGETQYF,TGTACCACCAGCAGAGATCGAGGGGGGGCCTCCGGAGAGACCCAGTACTTC
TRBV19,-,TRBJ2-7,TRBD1,CASSHGGQAPYEQYF,TGTGCCAGTTCACACGGGGGACAGGCGCCCTACGAGCAGTACTTC
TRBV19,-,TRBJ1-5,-,CASSIGGGSNQPQHF,TGTGCCAGTAGTATAGGTGGAGGGAGCAATCAGCCCCAGCATTTT
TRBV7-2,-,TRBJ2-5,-,CASFRPQETQYF,TGTGCCAGCTTTCGACCCCAAGAGACCCAGTACTTC
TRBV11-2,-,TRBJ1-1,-,CASSPGAGMGAFF,TGTGCCAGCAGCCCTGGGGCTGGGATGGGGGCTTTCTTT
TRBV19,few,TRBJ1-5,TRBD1,CASTITDRNQPQHF,TGTGCCAGTACCATAACGGACAGGAATCAGCCCCAGCATTTT
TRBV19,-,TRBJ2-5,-,CASSTSAQETQYF,TGTGCCAGTAGTACCTCAGCACAAGAGACCCAGTACTTC
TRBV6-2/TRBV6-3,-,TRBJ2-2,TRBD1,CASSYMGQSITGELFF,TGTGCCAGCAGTTACATGGGACAGTCCATAACCGGGGAGCTGTTTTTT
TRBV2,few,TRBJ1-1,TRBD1,CASSIPRQGPRAFF,TGTGCCAGCAGTATTCCAAGACAGGGACCGAGGGCTTTCTTT
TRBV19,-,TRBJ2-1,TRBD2,CASSIRAAGAYNEQFF,TGTGCCAGTAGTATACGCGCAGCGGGGGCCTACAATGAGCAGTTCTTC
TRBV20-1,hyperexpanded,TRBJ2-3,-,CSASPLATSTDTQYF,TGCAGTGCCTCCCCGCTAGCGACTAGCACAGATACGCAGTATTTT
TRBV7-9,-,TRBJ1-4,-,CASSRASTNEKLFF,TGTGCCAGCAGCCGGGCATCAACTAATGAAAAACTGTTTTTT